This T cell receptor (beta chain) was obtained from a study of CD8 T cells in ankylosing spondylitis. Study results and limitations: What seemed typical of ankylosing spondylitis blood was a TCR beta motif built from several highly homologous variants. Clones linked to disease were reported to show significant enrichment in matched ankylosing spondylitis synovial fluid. Prior literature has documented some motif variants in synovial fluid and blood from reactive arthritis.

Quantitative 5'-RACE with molecular barcodes produced the TCR beta libraries. TCRdb fed the 5' RACE reads into MiXCR, producing one record per CDR3 protein. The sample has 700,000 to 850,000 distinct CDR3 sequences, 10% to 15% seen once; the top ten hold approximately 0.51%. The CDR3 contains 13 residues. Germline V gene lookup returns CDR1 WNHNN and CDR2 SYGVQD (reference sequence). Trimming removed 8 bases at V and 6 bases at J, with 14 bases between. A note on this clonotype: Antigen specificity is unknown.

The source is a male donor with ankylosing spondylitis. The sample was blood, either unsorted or a sorted T cell fraction (not recorded which). V is TRBV10-1 and J is TRBJ2-1; D is tentatively TRBD1 or TRBD2 (5 bases each). CDR3 DNA: TGCGCCAGCCGGGACCCGACGTCCAATGAGCAGTTCTTC. Translating it yields CASRDPTSNEQFF.